This is a list of T cell receptor beta chains from one sample in a study of cytomegalovirus exposure and HLA in healthy donors. Method: immunoSEQ multiplex PCR; TCRdb's copy keeps in-frame clones and lacks some. The repertoire holds approximately 210,000 clones, around 75% seen once, with around 1.6% in the top ten. Specimen: PBMCs. The receptors shown here come from a woman between 50 and 59 years old in good health and CMV-seronegative. The CDR3 runs from the conserved cysteine through the conserved F or W. A D gene is named only where the DNA matches it firmly. The listing skips clone size in some rows; elsewhere it reads once, few, many or a size class.

TRBV18	TRBJ1-5	-	-	CASSPREANQPQHF	TGTGCCAGCTCACCCCGTGAGGCTAATCAGCCCCAGCATTTT
TRBV6-4	TRBJ2-2	TRBD1	-	CASSDSTGGRTGELFF	TGTGCCAGCAGTGACTCTACAGGGGGCAGGACCGGGGAGCTGTTTTTT
TRBV7-9	TRBJ2-5	TRBD1	-	CASSLGQGNYF	TGTGCCAGCAGCTTGGGACAGGGAAACTACTTC
TRBV7-2	TRBJ1-4	-	-	CASSPGRLNEKLFF	TGTGCCAGCAGTCCAGGGAGGCTTAATGAAAAACTGTTTTTT
TRBV7-2	TRBJ1-5	TRBD1	once	CATGGGRFQPQHF	TGTGCCACAGGGGGAGGCAGGTTTCAGCCCCAGCATTTT
TRBV6-1	TRBJ2-2	-	-	CASRGARITGELFF	TGTGCCAGCAGAGGGGCTAGAATCACCGGGGAGCTGTTTTTT
TRBV7-2	TRBJ2-7	-	-	CASSLAFGSYEQYF	TGTGCCAGCAGCTTAGCGTTCGGGTCCTACGAGCAGTACTTC
TRBV28	TRBJ1-5	-	-	CASSRKVTSGNSNQPQHF	TGTGCCAGCAGTCGTAAGGTCACATCAGGGAATAGCAATCAGCCCCAGCATTTT
TRBV19	TRBJ1-5	TRBD1	-	CASSGGSPGQPQHF	TGTGCCAGTTCAGGGGGCTCCCCCGGGCAGCCCCAGCATTTT
TRBV4-3	TRBJ2-7	TRBD1	-	CASSQRDRGRDEQYF	TGCGCCAGCAGCCAAAGGGACAGGGGGCGGGACGAGCAGTACTTC
TRBV7-2	TRBJ1-1	-	-	CASSLQGGNTEAFF	TGTGCCAGCAGCTTACAGGGAGGGAACACTGAAGCTTTCTTT
TRBV11-3	TRBJ2-3	TRBD2	-	CASSLGTSGVTDTQYF	TGTGCCAGCAGCCTCGGGACTAGCGGGGTCACAGATACGCAGTATTTT
TRBV6-1	TRBJ2-3	-	-	CASSDPVATQYF	TGTGCCAGCAGTGATCCAGTGGCCACGCAGTATTTT
TRBV2	TRBJ2-2	TRBD1	-	CASGADQGVTGELFF	TGTGCCAGCGGGGCAGACCAGGGGGTTACCGGGGAGCTGTTTTTT
TRBV4-3	TRBJ1-5	TRBD1	-	CASSQETGVGQPQHF	TGCGCCAGCAGCCAAGAGACAGGGGTGGGTCAGCCCCAGCATTTT
TRBV29-1	TRBJ2-1	TRBD2	-	CSVDRTSGSNEQFF	TGCAGCGTTGATAGGACTAGCGGGAGTAATGAGCAGTTCTTC
TRBV9	TRBJ2-7	TRBD1	-	CASSASTGKGYEQYF	TGTGCCAGCAGCGCCTCGACAGGGAAAGGCTACGAGCAGTACTTC
TRBV13	TRBJ1-3	TRBD1	-	CASSSRTGQANTIYF	TGTGCCAGCAGCTCACGGACAGGGCAGGCAAACACCATATATTTT
TRBV9	TRBJ2-1	-	-	CASSPRSDWGDEQFF	TGTGCCAGCAGCCCCAGGTCGGACTGGGGGGATGAGCAGTTCTTC
TRBV19	TRBJ2-7	TRBD2	-	CASSIGTSGSYEQYF	TGTGCCAGTAGTATCGGGACTAGCGGTTCCTACGAGCAGTACTTC
TRBV29-1	TRBJ2-2	-	-	CSGEWNTGELFF	TGCAGCGGGGAGTGGAACACCGGGGAGCTGTTTTTT